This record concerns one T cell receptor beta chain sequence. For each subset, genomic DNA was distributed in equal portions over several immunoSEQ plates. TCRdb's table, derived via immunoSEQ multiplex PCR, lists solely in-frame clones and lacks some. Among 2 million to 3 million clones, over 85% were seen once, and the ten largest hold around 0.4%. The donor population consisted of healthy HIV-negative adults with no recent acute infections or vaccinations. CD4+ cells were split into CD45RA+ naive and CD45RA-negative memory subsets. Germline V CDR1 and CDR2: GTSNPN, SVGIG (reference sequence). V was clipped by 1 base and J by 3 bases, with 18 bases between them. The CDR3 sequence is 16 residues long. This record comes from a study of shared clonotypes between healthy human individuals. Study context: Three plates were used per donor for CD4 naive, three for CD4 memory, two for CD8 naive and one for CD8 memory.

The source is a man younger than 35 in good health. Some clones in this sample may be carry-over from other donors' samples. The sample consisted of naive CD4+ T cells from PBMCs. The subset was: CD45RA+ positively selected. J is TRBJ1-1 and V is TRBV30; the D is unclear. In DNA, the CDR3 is TGTGCCTGGAGTGGAGGAGATGGCAGACTTTACACTGAAGCTTTCTTT. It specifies CAWSGGDGRLYTEAFF.